This section outlines one TCR beta chain sequence together with its context. The antigen remains undetermined. Germline V CDR1 and CDR2: LNHDA, SQIVND (reference sequence). Trimming took 6 bases from V and 4 from J; bases not matched to a gene: 7. This CDR3 spans 15 amino acids. These data originate in a study of cytomegalovirus exposure and HLA in healthy donors. Findings and caveats of the study: Some TCR beta chains (roughly 160 of them) were listed as cytomegalovirus-associated.

PCR amplification relied on 60 Vbeta primers (plus 13 Jbeta primers). The data were produced by immunoSEQ multiplex PCR, yet TCRdb's version contains in-frame clones alone and is incomplete. Of approximately 150,000 clones in the sample, 60% to 80% were seen once. The specimen was PBMCs. This TCR was sampled from a woman in her sixties or seventies in good health and CMV-seronegative. This chain connects TRBV19 to TRBJ1-5, with 9 nucleotides matching TRBD1. As DNA, the CDR3 is TGTGCCAGTAGCCCAACAGGGGGCGGGAATCAGCCCCAGCATTTT. It specifies CASSPTGGGNQPQHF.